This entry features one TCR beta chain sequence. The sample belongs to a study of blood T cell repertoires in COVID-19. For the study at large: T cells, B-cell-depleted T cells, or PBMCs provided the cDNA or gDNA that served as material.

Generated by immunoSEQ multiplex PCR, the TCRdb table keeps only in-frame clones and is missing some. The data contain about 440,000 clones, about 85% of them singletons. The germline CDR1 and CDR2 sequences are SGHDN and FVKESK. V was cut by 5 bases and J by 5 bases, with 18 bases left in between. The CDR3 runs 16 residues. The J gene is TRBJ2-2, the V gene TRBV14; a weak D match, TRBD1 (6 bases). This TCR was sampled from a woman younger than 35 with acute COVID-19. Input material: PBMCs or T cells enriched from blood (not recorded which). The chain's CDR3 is CASSNRVVDATGELFF. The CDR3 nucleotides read TGTGCCAGCAGCAACAGGGTAGTGGACGCGACCGGGGAGCTGTTTTTT.